This TCR beta chain was recovered during a study of T cell clonality in common variable immunodeficiency. Whole-study findings and limits: In common variable immunodeficiency, TCR beta chains reportedly carried fewer deletions and N-nucleotide insertions.

Sequenced by immunoSEQ multiplex PCR; TCRdb stores in-frame clones only, minus some. The sample has about 43,000 clones, none seen only once. This clone has ten or more counts. Its antigen is unidentified. The read finishes 3 residues shy of the CDR3 end, and the germline J gene is used to complete it. The CDR3 totals 15 residues. V was clipped by 2 bases and J by 3 bases; unmatched bases: 1. Germline CDR1 reads MGHDK; CDR2 reads SYGVNS. Sequenced material: peripheral blood mononuclear cells. The rearrangement joins TRBV25-1 to TRBJ2-2; 9 positions match TRBD1. The receptor was isolated from a person aged 18 to 70 in good health. CDR3 loop: CASSEGDRDTGELFF. CDR3 bases read: TGTGCCAGCAGTGAAGGGGACAGGGACACCGGGGAG.